The 26 T cell receptor beta chains in this list originate from one sample, sequenced in a study of blood T cell repertoires in COVID-19. The table came from immunoSEQ multiplex PCR; TCRdb's copy has only in-frame clones and leaves some out. The table has around 170,000 clones, roughly 85% seen once; the top ten hold 8% to 10%. The specimen was peripheral blood. The source of these receptors is a man aged 50 to 59 with active or convalescent COVID-19.

The chain carries TRBV19 and TRBJ1-2, with 7 bases lining up with TRBD1. The CDR3 loop spans 14 amino acids. The V segment lost 6 bases and the J segment 5 bases; nucleotides outside the gene matches: 9. In germline, CDR1 is LNHDA, CDR2 SQIVND (reference sequence). The CDR3 sequence is CASSPDRDKYGYTF. DNA for the CDR3: TGTGCCAGTAGCCCCGACAGGGACAAATATGGCTACACCTTC.

The rearrangement uses TRBV27 and TRBJ1-1, with 8 bases identical to TRBD1. The germline CDR1 and CDR2 sequences are MNHEY and SMNVEV (reference sequence). With 3 bases clipped from V and 4 bases from J, the junction kept 10 bases outside the gene matches. This CDR3 is 16 amino acids long. CDR3 region: CASSFLARGQGTEAFF. The CDR3 coding sequence is TGTGCCAGCAGTTTTTTGGCCAGGGGGCAGGGCACTGAAGCTTTCTTT.

The chain is built from TRBV7-9 and TRBJ1-5, with a possible D match to TRBD1 (6 bases). Germline assignment: CDR1 SEHNR and CDR2 FQNEAQ (reference sequence). The CDR3 covers 17 residues. The ends were cut back, 3 bases at V and 4 bases at J, with 19 bases in the middle. CDR3 sequence reads: CASSFSLSQGKNQPQHF. The CDR3 DNA follows: TGTGCCAGCAGCTTTTCTCTATCGCAGGGGAAAAATCAGCCCCAGCATTTT.

The chain is built from TRBV3-1 (or the pseudogene TRBV3-2) and TRBJ2-3; 11 nucleotides align to TRBD2. The germline V gene has CDR1 LGHDT and CDR2 YNNKEL (reference sequence). V lost 0 bases to trimming and J lost 4 bases; unmatched junction nucleotides: 6. This CDR3 spans 17 amino acids. The CDR3 loop is CASSQDWASGRSDTQYF. The CDR3 nucleotides read TGTGCCAGCAGCCAAGATTGGGCTAGCGGGAGGTCAGATACGCAGTATTTT.

In this sample, this clone turned up once. V gene TRBV5-5 combines with J gene TRBJ2-1; TRBD1 aligns across 7 bases. J was trimmed by 0 bases and V by 4 bases; bases with no gene match: 4. The length of the CDR3 is 15 residues. Looked up from germline, CDR1 is SGHKS and CDR2 is YYEKEE (reference sequence). The CDR3 nucleotides are TGTGCCAGCAGCCCCAGGACAGGCTCCTACAATGAGCAGTTCTTC. This translates into CASSPRTGSYNEQFF. Full variable domain (outside the CDR3, taken from reference TRBV5-5 and TRBJ2-1): DAGVTQSPTHLIKTRGQQVTLRCSPISGHKSVSWYQQVLGQGPQFIFQYYEKEERGRGNFPDRFSARQFPNYSSELNVNALLLGDSALYLCASSPRTGSYNEQFFGPGTRLTVL.

The chain is built from TRBV24-1 and TRBJ1-5, with a tentative D call TRBD1 (5 bases). V was trimmed by 2 bases and J by 6 bases, leaving 10 bases between them. This CDR3 contains 14 residues. Germline V CDR1 and CDR2: KGHDR, SFDVKD. CDR3 region: CATSDSTRAQPQHF. CDR3 nucleotide sequence: TGTGCCACCAGTGATTCAACCAGGGCTCAGCCCCAGCATTTT.

The chain uses TRBV4-1 and TRBJ2-2, with 13 nucleotides matching TRBD2. V gave up 2 bases and J gave up 1 base; unmatched junction bases: 7. CDR1 and CDR2 (germline): MGHRA, YSYEKL. This CDR3 region has 19 residues. In DNA form, the CDR3 reads TGCGCCAGCAGCCAACCCGGACTAGCGGGAGATCTGAACACCGGGGAGCTGTTTTTT. This encodes CASSQPGLAGDLNTGELFF.

The rearrangement links TRBV5-6 to TRBJ2-1; 16 positions match TRBD2. With 4 bases clipped from V and 5 bases from J, the junction kept 6 bases outside the gene matches. The CDR3 consists of 17 residues. CDR1 SGHDT and CDR2 YYEEEE come from the germline V gene. CDR3 region: CASSRGLAGGPHNEQFF. The CDR3 nucleotides read TGTGCCAGCAGCCGGGGACTAGCGGGAGGGCCGCACAATGAGCAGTTCTTC.

This rearrangement joins TRBV6-5 to TRBJ2-7; TRBD2 aligns across 8 bases. Per germline, CDR1 MNHEY and CDR2 SVGAGI. This CDR3 is 15 amino acids long. The trim removed 5 bases at V and 3 bases at J, leaving 9 bases unmatched. This CDR3 reads CASSHRGGADYEQYF. The CDR3 DNA follows: TGTGCCAGCAGTCACCGGGGGGGGGCGGACTACGAGCAGTACTTC.

J is TRBJ1-2 and V is TRBV11-2; 8 positions match TRBD1. This CDR3 has 13 residues. The J segment lost 8 bases and the V segment lost 1 base, leaving 3 bases of the junction unmatched. Germline values: CDR1 SGHAT, CDR2 FQNNGV. The CDR3: CASSLAGGEGYTF. The CDR3 DNA sequence: TGTGCCAGCAGCTTAGCAGGGGGCGAAGGCTACACCTTC. Full variable domain (missing parts from reference TRBV11-2 and TRBJ1-2): EAGVAQSPRYKIIEKRQSVAFWCNPISGHATLYWYQQILGQGPKLLIQFQNNGVVDDSQLPKDRFSAERLKGVDSTLKIQPAKLEDSAVYLCASSLAGGEGYTFGSGTRLTVV.

The V gene is TRBV18, the J gene TRBJ2-1; a possible D gene is TRBD2 (6 bases). The V end was cut by 3 bases, the J end by 1 base, with 22 bases between. The germline CDR1 and CDR2 sequences are KGHSH and LQKENI. The CDR3 covers 19 residues. The CDR3 coding sequence is TGTGCCAGCTCACCTTCACACGGGCCGGGGACTCCATCCTACAATGAGCAGTTCTTC. Amino acids: CASSPSHGPGTPSYNEQFF. Together with reference TRBV18 and TRBJ2-1, the CDR3 gives the full variable domain: NAGVMQNPRHLVRRRGQEARLRCSPMKGHSHVYWYRQLPEEGLKFMVYLQKENIIDESGMPKERFSAEFPKEGPSILRIQQVVRGDSAAYFCASSPSHGPGTPSYNEQFFGPGTRLTVL.

This chain connects TRBV7-2 to TRBJ1-1; the D is unclear. With 2 bases removed from V and 3 bases from J, the gap between germline ends came to 13 bases. The V gene's germline CDR1 is SGHTA and CDR2 FQGNSA. The CDR3 length is 15 residues. In nucleotides, the CDR3 is TGTGCCAGCAGCTTATCGGGGTTGGTCCACACTGAAGCTTTCTTT. Its protein product is CASSLSGLVHTEAFF.

The V and J genes are TRBV28 and TRBJ1-4; D not resolved. This CDR3 comprises 15 residues. The V gene's germline CDR1 is MDHEN and CDR2 SYDVKM. V shed 4 bases and J shed 0 bases, with 9 bases lying between them. The CDR3 protein is CASSYDQATNEKLFF. CDR3 coding DNA: TGTGCCAGCAGTTATGACCAGGCAACTAATGAAAAACTGTTTTTT.

This chain connects TRBV4-3 to TRBJ1-6; D possibly corresponds to TRBD1 (6 bases). The CDR3 has 16 residues. Germline loops: CDR1 LGHNA, CDR2 YSLEER. V shed 1 base and J shed 5 bases, with 12 bases lying between them. The CDR3 nucleotides are TGCGCCAGCAGCCAAGTCCCGACAGGCAATAATTCACCCCTCCACTTT. This gives the protein CASSQVPTGNNSPLHF.

The chain couples TRBV11-2 to TRBJ1-1; possibly TRBD1 for D (6 bases). In germline, CDR1 is SGHAT, CDR2 FQNNGV. The CDR3 extends over 15 amino acids. Trimming took 2 bases from V and 6 from J, leaving 16 bases between them. CDR3 residues: CASSLLKGVSAEAFF. The CDR3, as DNA: TGTGCCAGCAGCTTACTTAAGGGGGTAAGCGCTGAAGCTTTCTTT.

The chain is built from TRBV10-3 and TRBJ2-2; D is perhaps TRBD1 (6 bases). Trimming left V 0 bases short and J 1 base short, with 9 bases between. This CDR3 comprises 16 residues. Germline CDR1 reads ENHRY; CDR2 reads SYGVKD. The DNA for the CDR3 is TGTGCCATCAGTGAGTCATCCAGGGGGAACACCGGGGAGCTGTTTTTT. Residues: CAISESSRGNTGELFF.

V gene TRBV10-3 combines with J gene TRBJ2-1, with D unresolved. The CDR3 runs to 14 residues. Germline CDR1 is ENHRY and CDR2 is SYGVKD. Between the trimmed V and J ends, which lost 0 bases and 4 bases, there was a span of 7 bases. The CDR3 is CAISESRLYNEQFF. In DNA form, the CDR3 reads TGTGCCATCAGTGAGTCGAGGCTTTACAATGAGCAGTTCTTC.

The chain has TRBV5-6 and TRBJ1-6, with 8 bases identical to TRBD1. The CDR3 consists of 16 residues. With 6 bases clipped from V and 2 bases from J, the junction kept 7 bases outside the gene matches. Germline CDR1 SGHDT, CDR2 YYEEEE. The CDR3 protein is CASTQDRAAYNSPLHF. The CDR3 coding sequence is TGTGCCAGCACCCAGGACAGGGCGGCCTATAATTCACCCCTCCACTTT. Together with reference TRBV5-6 and TRBJ1-6, the CDR3 gives the full variable domain: DAGVTQSPTHLIKTRGQQVTLRCSPKSGHDTVSWYQQALGQGPQFIFQYYEEEERQRGNFPDRFSGHQFPNYSSELNVNALLLGDSALYLCASTQDRAAYNSPLHFGNGTRLTVT.

V usage is TRBV6-5 and J usage is TRBJ2-7, with 12 positions matching TRBD2. Germline loops: CDR1 MNHEY, CDR2 SVGAGI. J gave up 3 bases and V 6 bases, and 6 bases lay outside the gene matches. The CDR3 is 15 amino acids. The CDR3 reads CASRVTSGGIYEQYF. As DNA, the CDR3 is TGTGCCAGCAGGGTGACTAGCGGGGGAATCTACGAGCAGTACTTC.

V is TRBV28 and J is TRBJ1-6; D gene uncertain. Germline assignment: CDR1 MDHEN and CDR2 SYDVKM. Between the trimmed V and J ends, which lost 3 bases and 0 bases, there was a span of 12 bases. This CDR3 region has 17 residues. This CDR3 reads CASSFPAHSSYNSPLHF. In DNA form, the CDR3 reads TGTGCCAGCAGTTTCCCTGCTCATAGCTCCTATAATTCACCCCTCCACTTT.

The rearrangement joins TRBV3-1 (or the pseudogene TRBV3-2) to TRBJ2-1, with D perhaps TRBD2 (5 bases). V gave up 1 base and J gave up 7 bases, with 8 bases separating them. This CDR3 is built from 13 residues. Germline V gene sequence: CDR1 LGHDT, CDR2 YNNKEL (reference sequence). The CDR3 sequence: CASSQAGENEQFF. CDR3 DNA: TGTGCCAGCAGCCAAGCCGGGGAGAATGAGCAGTTCTTC.

This chain uses TRBV25-1 with TRBJ1-2; maybe TRBD1 (5 bases). V shed 6 bases and J shed 8 bases, with 13 bases lying between them. CDR3 size: 12 residues. Germline V gene data show CDR1 as MGHDK and CDR2 as SYGVNS. The CDR3 nucleotides read TGTGCCAGCAGGGAGCAGGGCTCAGGCTACACCTTC. Protein: CASREQGSGYTF.

The CDR3 sequence: CSVVGTVNTEAFF. The CDR3 nucleotides read TGCAGCGTTGTTGGTACAGTGAACACTGAAGCTTTCTTT. J is TRBJ1-1 and V is TRBV29-1; D is undetermined. This CDR3 spans 13 amino acids. Germline V gives CDR1 SQVTM, CDR2 ANQGSEA. V was shortened by 4 bases and J by 0 bases, with 9 bases between the two germline ends.

The chain links TRBV19 to TRBJ1-5; D may be TRBD1 (6 bases). The germline V gene has CDR1 LNHDA and CDR2 SQIVND (reference sequence). Trimming took off 5 bases at V and 8 bases at J, with 10 bases between the two ends. This CDR3 region has 12 residues. The CDR3 DNA reads TGTGCCAGTAGTGGGGGGGCTGAGCCCCAGCATTTT. Amino acids: CASSGGAEPQHF.

This clone was seen more than once but under ten times. The chain couples TRBV6-1 to TRBJ2-3; the D gene is possibly TRBD2 (6 bases). CDR3 length: 18 residues. V was trimmed by 2 bases and J by 0 bases, leaving 18 bases between them. The V gene's germline CDR1 is MNHNS and CDR2 SASEGT. The CDR3 loop is CASSELNKGRPSTDTQYF. DNA of the CDR3: TGTGCCAGCAGTGAACTTAACAAGGGGAGGCCTAGCACAGATACGCAGTATTTT.

This clone was seen only once. The V call is TRBV18, the J call TRBJ1-5; perhaps TRBD1 as D (6 bases). Germline-derived CDR1 and CDR2 are KGHSH and LQKENI. V gave up 4 bases and J gave up 5 bases, with 15 bases separating them. This CDR3 spans 15 amino acids. Here the CDR3 DNA reads TGTGCCAGCTCACAATTACAGGGTTTTGATCAGCCCCAGCATTTT. Amino acid sequence: CASSQLQGFDQPQHF.